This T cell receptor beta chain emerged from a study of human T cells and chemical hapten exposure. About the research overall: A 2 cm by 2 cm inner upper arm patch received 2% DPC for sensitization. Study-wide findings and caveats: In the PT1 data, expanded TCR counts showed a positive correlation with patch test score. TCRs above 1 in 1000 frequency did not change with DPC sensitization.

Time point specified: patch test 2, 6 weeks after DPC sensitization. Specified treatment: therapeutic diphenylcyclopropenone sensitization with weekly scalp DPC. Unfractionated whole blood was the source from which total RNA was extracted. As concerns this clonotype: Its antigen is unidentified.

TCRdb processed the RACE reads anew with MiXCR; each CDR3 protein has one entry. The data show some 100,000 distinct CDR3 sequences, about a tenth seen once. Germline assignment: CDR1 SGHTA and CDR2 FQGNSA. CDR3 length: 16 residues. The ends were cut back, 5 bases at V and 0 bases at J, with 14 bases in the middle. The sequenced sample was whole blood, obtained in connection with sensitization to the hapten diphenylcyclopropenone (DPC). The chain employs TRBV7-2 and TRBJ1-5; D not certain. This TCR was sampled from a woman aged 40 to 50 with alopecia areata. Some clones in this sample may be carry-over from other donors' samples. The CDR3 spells CASSPTSANSNQPQHF. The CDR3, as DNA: TGTGCCAGCAGCCCCACATCGGCTAATAGCAATCAGCCCCAGCATTTT.